This TCR beta chain stems from a study of OX40 agonist ivuxolimab in advanced cancers. The table came from immunoSEQ multiplex PCR; TCRdb's copy has only in-frame clones and leaves some out. The sample contains 30,000 to 35,000 clones, about 92% of which appear only once. Of note for this clone: The target antigen is unknown.

The study, taken as a whole, reports: The antigens recognized by the expanded peripheral T cells, that is their antigen specificity, were not determined.

With V trimmed by 2 bases and J by 6 bases, 2 bases remained unmatched. The CDR3 has 14 amino acids. Per germline, CDR1 MDHEN and CDR2 SYDVKM. The material sequenced was CD4+ or CD8+ T cells sorted from blood, taken in a trial of the OX40 agonist ivuxolimab. This clonotype originated in an adult with an advanced solid tumor such as melanoma, head and neck, liver or kidney cancer. V gene TRBV28 combines with J gene TRBJ2-1, with 9 positions matching TRBD2. The CDR3 spells CASSLLAGTNEQFF. CDR3 in DNA: TGTGCCAGCAGTTTACTAGCGGGAACCAATGAGCAGTTCTTC.